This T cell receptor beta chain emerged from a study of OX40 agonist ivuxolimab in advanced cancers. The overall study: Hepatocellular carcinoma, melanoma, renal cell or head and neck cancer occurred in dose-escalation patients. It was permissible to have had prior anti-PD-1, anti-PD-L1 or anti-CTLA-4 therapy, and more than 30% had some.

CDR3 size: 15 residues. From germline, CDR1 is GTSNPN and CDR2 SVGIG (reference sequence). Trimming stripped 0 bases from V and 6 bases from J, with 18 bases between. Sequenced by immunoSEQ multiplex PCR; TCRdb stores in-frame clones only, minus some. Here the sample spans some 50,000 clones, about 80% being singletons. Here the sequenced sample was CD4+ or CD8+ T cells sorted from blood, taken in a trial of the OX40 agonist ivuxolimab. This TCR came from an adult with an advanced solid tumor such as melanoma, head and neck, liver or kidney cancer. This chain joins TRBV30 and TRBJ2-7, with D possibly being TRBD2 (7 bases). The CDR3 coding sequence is TGTGCCTGGAGTGTCCTAGGGGGAGGGGCGGGCGAGCAGTACTTC. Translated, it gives CAWSVLGGGAGEQYF. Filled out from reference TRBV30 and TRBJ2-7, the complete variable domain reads SQTIHQWPATLVQPVGSPLSLECTVEGTSNPNLYWYRQAAGRGLQLLFYSVGIGQISSEVPQNLSASRPQDRQFILSSKKLLLSDSGFYLCAWSVLGGGAGEQYFGPGTRLTVT.